This T cell receptor beta chain emerged from a study of T cell changes during pregnancy in multiple sclerosis. Trimming stripped 6 bases from V and 7 bases from J, with 13 bases between. Germline V gene lookup returns CDR1 MNHEY and CDR2 SVGAGI. This CDR3 is built from 13 residues. Measured with immunoSEQ multiplex PCR; TCRdb has only the in-frame clones, and not every one. The sample contains tens of thousands of clones, around 90% of which appear only once. The starting material was peripheral blood, obtained in the first trimester of pregnancy. V usage is TRBV6-5 and J usage is TRBJ1-5; D perhaps matches TRBD1 (6 bases). This receptor was obtained from a female donor in good health, enrolled as a control in a pregnancy study. CDR3 residues: CASRKDSVQPQHF. CDR3 nucleotides: TGTGCCAGCAGAAAGGACAGTGTGCAGCCCCAGCATTTT.